These 20 T cell receptor beta chains share one sample of origin, sequenced in a study of T cells in Graves' hyperthyroidism and ophthalmopathy. Amplified TCR beta CDR3 regions came from RNA transcripts. The HTBI primer set served for first-round RT-PCR of the TCR CDR3. A single record per CDR3 protein comes from TCRdb applying MiXCR to the multiplex PCR reads. The data contain 300,000 to 450,000 distinct CDR3 sequences, approximately 18% of them singletons. Sequencing input: blood. The receptors were gathered from a woman aged 25 to 39 with Graves' hyperthyroidism that later progressed to Graves' ophthalmopathy.

This clonotype occurred many times. This chain links TRBV11-2 with TRBJ2-3, with 7 bases that match TRBD1. Germline V lookup: CDR1 SGHAT, CDR2 FQNNGV. CDR3 length equals 13 residues. V shed 7 bases, J shed 3 bases, and the junction held 4 bases outside the gene matches. The CDR3 loop is CASTRGTTDTQYF. CDR3 sequence (DNA): TGTGCCAGCACCAGGGGGACGACAGATACGCAGTATTTT. The full variable domain, in which reference TRBV11-2 and TRBJ2-3 provide the parts outside the CDR3, is EAGVAQSPRYKIIEKRQSVAFWCNPISGHATLYWYQQILGQGPKLLIQFQNNGVVDDSQLPKDRFSAERLKGVDSTLKIQPAKLEDSAVYLCASTRGTTDTQYFGPGTRLTVL.

The V gene is TRBV4-2, the J gene TRBJ2-5, with no clear D. The V end was cut by 0 bases, the J end by 5 bases, with 10 bases between. CDR1 and CDR2 from the germline V gene are LGHNA and YNFKEQ. The CDR3 sequence is 14 residues long. DNA of the CDR3: TGTGCCAGCAGCCAAGAAGTCCTAGTGGAGACCCAGTACTTC. Amino acids: CASSQEVLVETQYF.

In this sample, this clonotype turned up a few times. This chain joins TRBV7-9 and TRBJ1-2; D might be TRBD1 (5 bases). The CDR3 runs to 15 residues. Deletions cut 1 base from V and 7 bases from J, with 16 bases between. Germline V CDR1 and CDR2: SEHNR, FQNEAQ (reference sequence). The CDR3 DNA follows: TGTGCCAGCAGCTTAGTTGGCCAGGGTATTTCTGGCTACACCTTC. It codes for CASSLVGQGISGYTF.

In this sample, this clonotype turned up many times. This chain links TRBV19 with TRBJ1-2, with a tentative D call TRBD1 (6 bases). The CDR3 length is 14 residues. The V gene's germline CDR1 is LNHDA and CDR2 SQIVND (reference sequence). Between the trimmed V and J ends, which lost 3 bases and 5 bases, there was a span of 13 bases. The chain's CDR3 is CASSMGPGDYGYTF. CDR3 DNA: TGTGCCAGTAGTATGGGTCCAGGGGATTATGGCTACACCTTC.

V usage is TRBV30 and J usage is TRBJ2-7; TRBD1 aligns across 10 bases. This CDR3 contains 15 residues. Per the germline V gene, CDR1 is GTSNPN and CDR2 is SVGIG (reference sequence). The V gene end was trimmed by 4 bases and the J gene end by 3 bases; junction bases not matched to a gene: 9. This CDR3 is CAWTGGTGANYEQYF. As DNA, the CDR3 is TGTGCCTGGACGGGTGGGACAGGGGCCAACTACGAGCAGTACTTC.

The gene calls are TRBV28 and TRBJ1-6; possibly TRBD1 for D (6 bases). Germline values: CDR1 MDHEN, CDR2 SYDVKM. The CDR3 runs to 15 residues. Trimming pared 2 bases from V and 9 bases from J, leaving 14 bases between. The CDR3 sequence is CASSLPGGTGSPLHF. The CDR3 DNA reads TGTGCCAGCAGTTTACCGGGGGGCACAGGTTCACCCCTCCACTTT.

The CDR3 DNA sequence: TGTGCCAGTAGTGAGGGGGTTAACTCCTACGAGCAGTACTTC. This encodes CASSEGVNSYEQYF. The chain links TRBV19 to TRBJ2-7; maybe TRBD1 (6 bases). Germline CDR1 and CDR2: LNHDA and SQIVND (reference sequence). V was pared by 5 bases and J by 0 bases, with 11 bases between. The CDR3 has 14 amino acids.

This clonotype has at least ten counts. The V and J genes are TRBV4-1 and TRBJ1-1; no clear D. The CDR3 extends over 15 amino acids. Germline CDR1 and CDR2: MGHRA and YSYEKL. The ends were cut back, 4 bases at V and 1 base at J, with 13 bases in the middle. The CDR3, as DNA: TGCGCCAGCAGCCTACCGGACGGCGCGAACACTGAAGCTTTCTTT. It is translated as CASSLPDGANTEAFF.

This clonotype came up many times. The chain has TRBV6-1 and TRBJ1-2; tentatively, D is TRBD1 (6 bases). V shed 3 bases and J shed 6 bases, with 20 bases lying between them. The CDR3 extends over 16 amino acids. Germline CDR1 MNHNS, CDR2 SASEGT. CDR3 sequence: CASSEVWSGGLHGYTF. The CDR3 DNA is TGTGCCAGCAGTGAGGTTTGGTCGGGGGGGCTTCATGGCTACACCTTC.

A few counts support this clonotype. V is TRBV28 and J is TRBJ2-1; tentative D call: TRBD2 (5 bases). This CDR3 is built from 13 residues. Germline V gene lookup returns CDR1 MDHEN and CDR2 SYDVKM. The V end lost 3 bases, the J end lost 4 bases, and 7 bases lay between the germline ends. CDR3 region: CASSFRDYNEQFF. CDR3 nucleotide sequence: TGTGCCAGCAGTTTCCGGGATTACAATGAGCAGTTCTTC.

A word on this clonotype: This may stem from a read error, because a much larger clone lies one nucleotide away. The genes are TRBV15 and TRBJ2-2; D call uncertain. The germline gives CDR1 LNHNV, CDR2 YYDKDF (reference sequence). The CDR3 is made up of 15 amino acids. CDR3: CVTSRDLGASGELFF. DNA for the CDR3: TGTGTCACCAGCAGAGATCTTGGTGCCTCCGGGGAGCTGTTTTTT.

Comments on this clonotype: This may come from a read error, since a much larger clone is one base off. V gene TRBV5-1 combines with J gene TRBJ2-1, with 9 bases matching TRBD1. V lost 4 bases to trimming and J lost 9 bases; unmatched junction nucleotides: 8. Germline assignment: CDR1 SGHRS and CDR2 YFSETQ. The CDR3 has 14 amino acids. CDR3 bases: TGCGCCAGCAGCACACAGGGGGCTCAGAGTGAGCAGTTCTTC. Encoded protein: CASSTQGAQSEQFF.

V and J are TRBV14 and TRBJ2-1; the match to TRBD2 covers 7 bases. V trimming: 1 base; J trimming: 6 bases; junction bases outside the gene matches: 15. Per the germline V gene, CDR1 is SGHDN and CDR2 is FVKESK. The CDR3 covers 18 residues. Written as DNA, the CDR3 is TGTGCCAGCAGCCAAGTCCGCCGCGGCGGGGGAGGGAGCAATGAGCAGTTCTTC. Translation: CASSQVRRGGGGSNEQFF.

The rearrangement links TRBV6-4 to TRBJ2-3, with 8 bases aligning to TRBD2. The CDR3 length is 15 residues. Germline CDR1 MRHNA, CDR2 SNTAGT. Trimming took 5 bases from V and 2 from J; bases not matched to a gene: 6. This CDR3 is CASSSASGSTDTQYF. The CDR3 DNA reads TGTGCCAGCAGTTCGGCTAGCGGGTCCACAGATACGCAGTATTTT.

The chain is built from TRBV28 and TRBJ1-1; D call uncertain. Trimming removed 6 bases from V and 4 bases from J, with 15 bases in between. CDR3 length equals 14 residues. Germline V gene data show CDR1 as MDHEN and CDR2 as SYDVKM. The CDR3 DNA sequence: TGTGCCAGCAGCCATACGGGCGGGAGCACTGAAGCTTTCTTT. Its translation: CASSHTGGSTEAFF.

This clonotype was detected many times. This chain joins TRBV29-1 and TRBJ2-4; tentatively, D is TRBD1 (6 bases). The germline CDR1 and CDR2 sequences are SQVTM and ANQGSEA. This CDR3 is 13 amino acids long. V lost 6 bases and J 0 bases, leaving 9 bases between the germline ends. The CDR3 nucleotides are TGCAGCGTCCAGGGGTTAGCCAAAAACATTCAGTACTTC. Its protein product is CSVQGLAKNIQYF. Together with reference TRBV29-1 and TRBJ2-4, the CDR3 gives the full variable domain: SAVISQKPSRDICQRGTSLTIQCQVDSQVTMMFWYRQQPGQSLTLIATANQGSEATYESGFVIDKFPISRPNLTFSTLTVSNMSPEDSSIYLCSVQGLAKNIQYFGAGTRLSVL.

This clonotype has ten or more counts. The gene calls are TRBV10-3 and TRBJ2-7, with 7 bases identical to TRBD1. The CDR3 has 14 residues. With 6 bases clipped from V and 7 bases from J, the junction kept 12 bases outside the gene matches. The germline CDR1 and CDR2 sequences are ENHRY and SYGVKD. Written as DNA, the CDR3 is TGTGCCATCAGCGGGACAGAACCCTCTAGGGAGCAGTACTTC. Its translation is CAISGTEPSREQYF.

Ten or more counts support this clonotype. The chain employs TRBV20-1 and TRBJ2-1; no firm D call. The germline V gene has CDR1 DFQATT and CDR2 SNEGSKA (reference sequence). This CDR3 region has 14 residues. Trimming took 6 bases from V and 0 from J, leaving 12 bases between them. CDR3 sequence reads: CSASASLSYNEQFF. The CDR3 DNA reads TGCAGTGCCTCCGCGTCCCTCTCCTACAATGAGCAGTTCTTC.

The chain joins TRBV27 to TRBJ2-4; 12 nucleotides line up with TRBD2. V lost 2 bases and J lost 10; bases outside the gene matches: 0. The CDR3 totals 13 residues. CDR1 and CDR2 (germline): MNHEY, SMNVEV (reference sequence). CDR3 DNA: TGTGCCAGCAGTTTAGGACTAGCGGGAATTCAGTACTTC. This encodes CASSLGLAGIQYF.

This clonotype has only a few counts. V is TRBV18 and J is TRBJ1-5; D not resolved. CDR3 length: 14 residues. Germline-derived CDR1 and CDR2 are KGHSH and LQKENI. V was pared by 6 bases and J by 7 bases, with 16 bases between. The CDR3 region has the DNA TGTGCCAGCTCCGATTCATATGGGGTGCAGCCCCAGCATTTT. Translating it yields CASSDSYGVQPQHF.